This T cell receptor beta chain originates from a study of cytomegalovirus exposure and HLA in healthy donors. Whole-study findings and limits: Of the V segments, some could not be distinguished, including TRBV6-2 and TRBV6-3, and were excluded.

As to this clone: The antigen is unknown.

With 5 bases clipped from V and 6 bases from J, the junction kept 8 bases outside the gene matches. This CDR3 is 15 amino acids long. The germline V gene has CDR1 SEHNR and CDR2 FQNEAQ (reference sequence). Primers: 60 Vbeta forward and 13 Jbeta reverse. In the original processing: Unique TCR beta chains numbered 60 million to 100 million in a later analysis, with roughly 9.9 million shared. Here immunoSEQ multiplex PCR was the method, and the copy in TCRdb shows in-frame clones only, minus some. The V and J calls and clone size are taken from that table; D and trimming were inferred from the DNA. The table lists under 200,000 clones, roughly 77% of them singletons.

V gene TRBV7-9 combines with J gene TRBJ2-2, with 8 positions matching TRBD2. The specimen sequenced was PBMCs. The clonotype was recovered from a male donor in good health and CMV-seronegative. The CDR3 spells CASSRSGGSAGELFF. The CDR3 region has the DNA TGTGCCAGCAGCCGGAGCGGGGGCTCAGCCGGGGAGCTGTTTTTT.